Below, 10 T cell receptor beta chains from the same sample are listed, as sequenced in a study of glioma-infiltrating T cells after dendritic cell vaccination. TCRdb's copy holds only in-frame clones and misses some; the assay was immunoSEQ multiplex PCR. The profile shows 49,000 or so clones, 65% to 90% of them singletons. Sequencing was performed on blood, taken before dendritic cell vaccination. The receptor source for this set is a human donor with glioblastoma.

CDR3 sequence reads: CASSLLRGESTDTQYF. The DNA for the CDR3 is TGTGCCAGCAGCTTGTTACGCGGGGAGTCCACAGATACGCAGTATTTT. V is TRBV13 and J is TRBJ2-3; D is perhaps TRBD2 (6 bases). CDR3 length equals 16 residues. Trimming pared 3 bases from V and 2 bases from J, leaving 15 bases between. The germline gives CDR1 PRHDT, CDR2 FYEKMQ (reference sequence).

The chain has TRBV9 and TRBJ2-1; D is possibly TRBD2 (5 bases). This CDR3 has 16 residues. Trimming removed 0 bases at V and 4 bases at J, with 14 bases between. The germline V gene has CDR1 SGDLS and CDR2 YYNGEE. CDR3 DNA: TGTGCCAGCAGCGTAGCTGTGGACTTAATTTACAATGAGCAGTTCTTC. Its translation is CASSVAVDLIYNEQFF.

The chain carries TRBV21-1 and TRBJ2-1; the table's D call, TRBD2, was not checked against the DNA. TRBV21-1 is a pseudogene segment. CDR3 length equals 14 residues. The CDR3 sequence is CASSKDSREGEQFF. CDR3 sequence (DNA): TGTGCCAGCAGCAAAGATTCCAGGGAGGGTGAGCAGTTCTTC.

The chain uses TRBV4-1 and TRBJ1-3; a weak D match, TRBD1 (5 bases). The V gene lost 3 bases and the J gene lost 0 bases, with 9 bases spanning the gap. CDR3 length: 15 residues. Germline CDR1 is MGHRA and CDR2 is YSYEKL. This chain's CDR3 is CASSQSGGSGNTIYF. The DNA for the CDR3 is TGCGCCAGCAGCCAGTCGGGGGGCTCTGGAAACACCATATATTTT.

The rearrangement uses TRBV19 and TRBJ2-7; maybe TRBD2 (5 bases). The germline V and J ends were trimmed by 4 bases and 2 bases, with 12 bases remaining between them. The germline CDR1 and CDR2 sequences are LNHDA and SQIVND (reference sequence). This CDR3 is built from 14 residues. The CDR3 sequence: CASSTRTGTYEQYF. In DNA, the CDR3 is TGTGCCAGTAGTACTAGGACCGGGACCTACGAGCAGTACTTC.

The CDR3 DNA follows: TGTGCCAGCAATCGGGACTTTAACTATGGCTACACCTTC. Amino acid sequence: CASNRDFNYGYTF. V is TRBV9 and J is TRBJ1-2; a weak D match, TRBD1 (5 bases). Trimming left V 6 bases short and J 1 base short, with 10 bases between. CDR1 and CDR2 from the germline V gene are SGDLS and YYNGEE. The CDR3 has 13 residues.

This clone was counted a single time. A read error may produce the germline difference seen at one junction end. J is TRBJ2-3 and V is TRBV6-5, with D unresolved. CDR1 MNHEY and CDR2 SVGAGI come from the germline V gene. The CDR3 is 13 amino acids. CDR3 in amino acids: CAGSYSSGDTQYF. CDR3 sequence (DNA): TGTGCCGGCAGTTACTCTTCGGGAGATACGCAGTATTTT.

DNA of the CDR3: TGTGCCAGCAGCTTACGGACAGGGAACGTTTATGAAGCTTTCTTT. Translating gives CASSLRTGNVYEAFF. The chain uses TRBV5-5 and TRBJ1-1, with 8 bases fitting TRBD1. The CDR3 is 15 residues long. Germline lookup yields CDR1 SGHKS and CDR2 YYEKEE (reference sequence). V lost 2 bases and J lost 7; bases outside the gene matches: 10.

The chain carries TRBV4-3 and TRBJ2-3, with TRBD2 identical over 10 bases. The length of the CDR3 is 16 residues. V was pared by 3 bases and J by 3 bases, with 6 bases of the junction left unmatched. CDR1 LGHNA and CDR2 YSLEER come from the germline V gene. CDR3 protein: CASSHSGGAATDTQYF. The CDR3 region has the DNA TGCGCCAGCAGCCACAGCGGGGGGGCAGCAACAGATACGCAGTATTTT.

J is TRBJ2-5 and V is TRBV5-4; 11 bases fit TRBD2. The germline V gene encodes CDR1 SGHNT and CDR2 YYREEE (reference sequence). This CDR3 is built from 17 residues. After removal of 4 bases from V and 5 bases from J, the junction contained 13 bases not matched to a gene. The CDR3 region has the DNA TGTGCCAGCAGCACGTCTAGCGGGAGGCAGGGTAGGGAGACCCAGTACTTC. Translation: CASSTSSGRQGRETQYF. The full variable domain, with the rest looked up from reference TRBV5-4 and TRBJ2-5, is ETGVTQSPTHLIKTRGQQVTLRCSSQSGHNTVSWYQQALGQGPQFIFQYYREEENGRGNFPPRFSGLQFPNYSSELNVNALELDDSALYLCASSTSSGRQGRETQYFGPGTRLLVL.